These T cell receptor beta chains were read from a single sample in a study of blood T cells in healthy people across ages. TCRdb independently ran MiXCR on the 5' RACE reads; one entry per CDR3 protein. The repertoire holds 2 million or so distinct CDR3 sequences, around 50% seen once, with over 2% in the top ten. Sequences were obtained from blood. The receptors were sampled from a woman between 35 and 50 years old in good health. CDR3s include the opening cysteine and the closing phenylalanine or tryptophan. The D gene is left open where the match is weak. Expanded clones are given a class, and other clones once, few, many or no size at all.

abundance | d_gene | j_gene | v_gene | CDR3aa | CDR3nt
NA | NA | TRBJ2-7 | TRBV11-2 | CASSLEAGHSYEQYF | TGTGCCAGCAGCTTAGAGGCGGGGCACTCCTACGAGCAGTACTTC
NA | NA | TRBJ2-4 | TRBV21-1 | CASSIGGCSLNIQYF | TGTGCCAGCAGCATAGGGGGTTGTTCCCTGAACATTCAGTACTTC
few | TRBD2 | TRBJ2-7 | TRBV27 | CASSLIGSGVHEQYF | TGTGCCAGCAGTTTAATAGGAAGCGGGGTACACGAGCAGTACTTC
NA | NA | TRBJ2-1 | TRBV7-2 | CASSLAQATNEQFF | TGTGCCAGCAGCTTAGCGCAGGCAACGAATGAGCAGTTCTTC
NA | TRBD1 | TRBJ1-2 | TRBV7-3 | CASSPTTGGSGYTF | TGTGCCAGCAGCCCCACGACAGGGGGCTCTGGCTACACCTTC
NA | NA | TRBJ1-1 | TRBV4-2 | CASSQQGFGTEAFF | TGTGCCAGCAGCCAGCAGGGGTTTGGCACTGAAGCTTTCTTT
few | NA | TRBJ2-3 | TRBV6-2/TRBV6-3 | CASSYDGGRSTDTQYF | TGTGCCAGCAGTTACGATGGGGGTAGGAGCACAGATACGCAGTATTTT
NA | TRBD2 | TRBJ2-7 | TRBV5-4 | CASTLAGGLSYEQYF | TGTGCCAGCACTCTAGCGGGGGGACTCTCCTACGAGCAGTACTTC
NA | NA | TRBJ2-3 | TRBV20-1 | CSEVTGVTDTQYF | TGCAGTGAAGTGACGGGGGTCACAGATACGCAGTATTTT
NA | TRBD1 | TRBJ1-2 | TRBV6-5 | CASSFTGVPRDGYTF | TGTGCCAGCAGTTTTACAGGGGTCCCTCGGGATGGCTACACCTTC
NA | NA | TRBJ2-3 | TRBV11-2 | CASSVSYSTQYF | TGTGCCAGCAGCGTTAGTTATAGCACGCAGTATTTT
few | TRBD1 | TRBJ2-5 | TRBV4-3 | CASSQDLAGTGYQETQYF | TGCGCCAGCAGCCAAGACTTAGCCGGGACAGGGTATCAAGAGACCCAGTACTTC
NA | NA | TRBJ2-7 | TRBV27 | CASSHKQGYEQYF | TGTGCCAGCAGCCACAAACAGGGCTACGAGCAGTACTTC
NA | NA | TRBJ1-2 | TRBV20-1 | CSARASYGGYTF | TGCAGTGCTAGGGCCTCCTACGGCGGCTACACCTTC
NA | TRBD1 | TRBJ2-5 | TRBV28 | CASRLGTGEETQYF | TGTGCCAGCAGATTGGGAACAGGGGAAGAGACCCAGTACTTC
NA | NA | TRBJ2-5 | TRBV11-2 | CASSKQGWGLDEQYF | TGTGCCAGCAGCAAACAGGGTTGGGGCCTCGATGAGCAGTACTTC
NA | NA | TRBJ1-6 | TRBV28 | CASRLGQGTNSPLHF | TGTGCCAGCCGACTGGGGCAGGGTACTAACTCACCCCTCCACTTT
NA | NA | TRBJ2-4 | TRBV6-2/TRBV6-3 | CASSTGLDLAKNIQYF | TGTGCCAGCAGTACCGGACTGGATCTAGCCAAAAACATTCAGTACTTC
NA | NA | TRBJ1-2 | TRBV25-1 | CASSDMSGPPNYGYTF | TGTGCCAGCAGTGATATGTCGGGGCCCCCTAACTATGGCTACACCTTC
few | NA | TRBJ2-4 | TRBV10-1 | CASKRKQLAKNIQYF | TGCGCCAGCAAAAGGAAACAACTAGCCAAAAACATTCAGTACTTC
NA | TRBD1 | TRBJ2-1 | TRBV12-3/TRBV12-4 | CASILRGRGNEQFF | TGTGCCAGCATCCTCCGGGGCAGGGGGAATGAGCAGTTCTTC
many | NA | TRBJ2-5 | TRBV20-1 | CSASPDWKETQYF | TGCAGTGCTAGTCCGGACTGGAAGGAGACCCAGTACTTC
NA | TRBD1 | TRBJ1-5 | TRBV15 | CATSGGGQFGNQPQHF | TGTGCCACCAGCGGGGGGGGACAGTTTGGCAATCAGCCCCAGCATTTT
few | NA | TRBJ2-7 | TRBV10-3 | CAISDPPDSEQYF | TGTGCCATCAGCGATCCTCCGGACAGCGAGCAGTACTTC
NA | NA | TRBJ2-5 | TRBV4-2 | CASGPGPGQETQYF | TGTGCCAGCGGCCCGGGACCAGGCCAAGAGACCCAGTACTTC
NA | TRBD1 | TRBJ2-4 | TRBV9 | CASSPPTGQALAKNIQYF | TGTGCCAGCAGCCCCCCAACCGGACAGGCGTTAGCCAAAAACATTCAGTACTTC
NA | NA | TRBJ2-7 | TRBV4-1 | CASSQDRDPLTDEQYF | TGCGCCAGCAGCCAAGATAGGGACCCCCTGACGGACGAGCAGTACTTC
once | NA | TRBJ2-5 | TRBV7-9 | CASNIDRETQYF | TGTGCCAGCAACATAGACAGGGAGACCCAGTACTTC
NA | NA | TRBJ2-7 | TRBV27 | CASSSEGAGYNEQYF | TGTGCCAGCAGTTCGGAGGGTGCCGGGTACAATGAGCAGTACTTC
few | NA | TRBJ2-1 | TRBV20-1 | CSARDLAGSYNEQFF | TGCAGTGCTAGAGATTTGGCAGGGTCCTACAATGAGCAGTTCTTC
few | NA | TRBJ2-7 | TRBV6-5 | CASRRALGHDEQYF | TGTGCCAGCAGGCGGGCGTTGGGACATGACGAGCAGTACTTC
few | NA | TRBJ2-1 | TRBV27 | CASSFDSSRQFF | TGTGCCAGCAGTTTTGATAGCTCCCGGCAGTTCTTC
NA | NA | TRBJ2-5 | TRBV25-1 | CASRQDDTQYF | TGTGCCAGCAGGCAAGATGATACCCAGTACTTC
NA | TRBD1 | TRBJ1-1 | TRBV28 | CASGIGQAEAFF | TGTGCCAGCGGGATAGGACAGGCTGAAGCTTTCTTT
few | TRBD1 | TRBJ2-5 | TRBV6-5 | CASSYSQTGATYF | TGTGCCAGCAGTTACTCCCAGACAGGGGCTACGTACTTC
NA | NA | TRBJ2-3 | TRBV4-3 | CASSQDYLGSDTQYF | TGCGCCAGCAGCCAAGACTATTTGGGTTCAGATACGCAGTATTTT
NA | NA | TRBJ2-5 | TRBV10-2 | CASSDGGVGGETQYF | TGCGCCAGCAGTGATGGAGGGGTCGGTGGAGAGACCCAGTACTTC
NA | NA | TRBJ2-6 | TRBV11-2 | CASSPPNGHLTSGANVLTF | TGTGCCAGCAGCCCCCCCAATGGACATTTAACCTCTGGGGCCAACGTCCTGACTTTC
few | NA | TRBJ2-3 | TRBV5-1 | CASRKDGDTQYF | TGCGCCAGCAGAAAAGACGGGGATACGCAGTATTTT
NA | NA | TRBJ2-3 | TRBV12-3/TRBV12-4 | CASAPGKDTQYF | TGTGCCAGCGCCCCGGGAAAGGATACGCAGTATTTT
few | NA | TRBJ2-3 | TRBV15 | CATSRDLVGDTQYF | TGTGCCACCAGCAGAGATCTGGTCGGAGATACGCAGTATTTT
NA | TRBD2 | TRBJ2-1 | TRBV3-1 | CASSQPILAGTSNEQFF | TGTGCCAGCAGCCAACCGATCCTAGCGGGGACTAGCAATGAGCAGTTCTTC
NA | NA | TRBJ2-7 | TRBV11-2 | CASSSTKDSYEQYF | TGTGCCAGCAGCTCAACGAAGGACAGCTACGAGCAGTACTTC
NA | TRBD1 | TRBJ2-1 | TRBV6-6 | CASSYGQGPYNEQFF | TGTGCCAGCAGCTACGGACAGGGACCCTACAATGAGCAGTTCTTC
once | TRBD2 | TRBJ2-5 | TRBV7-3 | CASSSRAGGTDTQYF | TGTGCCAGCAGCTCACGAGCGGGGGGTACAGATACGCAGTACTTC
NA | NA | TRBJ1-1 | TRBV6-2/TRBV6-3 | CASSYFRREAFF | TGTGCCAGCAGTTACTTCCGCCGTGAAGCTTTCTTT
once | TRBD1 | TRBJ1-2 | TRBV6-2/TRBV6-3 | CASSYRGRLQDYGYTF | TGTGCCAGCAGTTACAGGGGGCGCCTTCAGGACTATGGCTACACCTTC
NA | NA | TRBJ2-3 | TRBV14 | CASTQAGATDTQYF | TGTGCCAGCACCCAGGCGGGGGCCACAGATACGCAGTATTTT